This TCR beta chain was documented in a study of post-analysis software for immune sequencing data. Study in general: As for disease course, relapsing-remitting, secondary progressive and progressive-relapsing multiple sclerosis were all included.

About this clonotype: What it binds is not known.

General observations from the study: With F measure, samples from one preparation batch clustered together strongly. TRBV5-6, TRBV5-1 and TRBV20-1 were among about 5 TRBV segments more frequent in patients than controls. Comparison with controls showed significantly lower normalized Chao1 diversity in multiple sclerosis patients.

Germline assignment: CDR1 MNHEY and CDR2 SVGAGI. This CDR3 is 19 amino acids long. Trimming cost V 0 bases and J 2 bases; bases outside gene matches: 8. Unique-molecular-identifier-tagged TCR beta cDNA libraries were used. T cells numbering about 0.85 to 11 million gave rise to a few hundred thousand cDNA molecules. TCRdb passed the PCR reads through MiXCR, listing each CDR3 protein once. The repertoire holds approximately 770,000 distinct CDR3 sequences, with just over 45% as singletons. The chain couples TRBV6-5 to TRBJ2-5, with 14 nucleotides matching TRBD2. The sequencing sample was made of blood. The TCR was taken from a girl aged 10 to 17 with multiple sclerosis. The CDR3 loop reads CASSYSGGLAGVTQETQYF. DNA for the CDR3: TGTGCCAGCAGTTACTCAGGGGGACTAGCGGGAGTTACGCAAGAGACCCAGTACTTC.